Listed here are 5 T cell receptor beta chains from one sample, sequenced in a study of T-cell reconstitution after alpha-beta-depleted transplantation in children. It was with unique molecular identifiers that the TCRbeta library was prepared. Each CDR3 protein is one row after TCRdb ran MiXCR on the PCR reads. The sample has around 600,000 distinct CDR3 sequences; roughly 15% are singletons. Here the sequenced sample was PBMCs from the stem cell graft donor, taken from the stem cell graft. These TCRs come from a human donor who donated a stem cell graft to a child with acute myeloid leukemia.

The CDR3 sequence: CASSPVRGTGQPQHF. In DNA, the CDR3 is TGTGCCAGCAGTCCTGTCCGCGGGACAGGTCAGCCCCAGCATTTT. The V gene is TRBV6-2 or TRBV6-3, the J gene TRBJ1-5, with 8 bases aligning to TRBD1. The CDR3 has 15 amino acids. Germline V gives CDR1 MNHEY, CDR2 SVGEGT. Trimming cost V 5 bases and J 6 bases; bases outside gene matches: 9.

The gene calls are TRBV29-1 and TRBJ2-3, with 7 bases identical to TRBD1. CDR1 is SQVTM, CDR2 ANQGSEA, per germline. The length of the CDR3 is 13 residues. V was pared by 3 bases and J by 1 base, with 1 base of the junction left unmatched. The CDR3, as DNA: TGCAGCGTTGATACAGGGGGCACAGATACGCAGTATTTT. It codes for CSVDTGGTDTQYF.

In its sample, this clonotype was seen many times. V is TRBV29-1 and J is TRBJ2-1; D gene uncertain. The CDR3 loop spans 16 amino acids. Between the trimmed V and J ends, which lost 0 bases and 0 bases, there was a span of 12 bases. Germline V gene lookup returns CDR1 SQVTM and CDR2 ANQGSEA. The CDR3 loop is CSVEDPRRSSYNEQFF. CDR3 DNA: TGCAGCGTTGAAGACCCCAGGCGCAGCTCCTACAATGAGCAGTTCTTC.

DNA of the CDR3: TGCGCCAGCAGCCAAGGCGGGGGAGGTACGGGGCCCCAGCATTTT. Its translation: CASSQGGGGTGPQHF. V and J are TRBV4-1 and TRBJ1-5; D might be TRBD1 (5 bases). CDR1 and CDR2 from the germline V gene are MGHRA and YSYEKL. This CDR3 comprises 15 residues. Trimming took off 1 base at V and 9 bases at J, with 16 bases between the two ends.

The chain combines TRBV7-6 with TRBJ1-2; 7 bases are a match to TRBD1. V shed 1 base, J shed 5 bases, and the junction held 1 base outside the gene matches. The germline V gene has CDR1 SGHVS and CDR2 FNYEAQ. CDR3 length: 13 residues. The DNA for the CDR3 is TGTGCCAGCAGCTTAGAGACAGGGTATGGCTACACCTTC. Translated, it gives CASSLETGYGYTF. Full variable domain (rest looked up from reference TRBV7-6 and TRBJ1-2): GAGVSQSPRYKVTKRGQDVALRCDPISGHVSLYWYRQALGQGPEFLTYFNYEAQQDKSGLPNDRFSAERPEGSISTLTIQRTEQRDSAMYRCASSLETGYGYTFGSGTRLTVV.